This is a list of T cell receptor beta chains from one sample in a study of T cells in Graves' hyperthyroidism and ophthalmopathy. A single record per CDR3 protein comes from TCRdb applying MiXCR to the multiplex PCR reads. The sample shows 350,000 or so distinct CDR3 sequences, 15% to 20% of them seen only once. The sample consisted of blood. These receptors originate from a woman in her thirties or forties with Graves' ophthalmopathy. The CDR3 runs from the conserved cysteine through the conserved F or W. D genes are given only for firm matches. Where a row states a size, it is once, few, many or the class of an expanded clone; other rows omit it.

14 | many | NA | TRBJ2-7 | TRBV5-1 | CASSLGTDSYEQYF | TGCGCCAGCAGCTTGGGGACAGACTCCTACGAGCAGTACTTC
15 | NA | NA | TRBJ1-3 | TRBV24-1 | CATSDSSGFGNTIYF | TGTGCCACCAGTGATTCCTCAGGATTTGGAAACACCATATATTTT
15 | many | NA | TRBJ1-1 | TRBV10-3 | CAITQDGGVITEAFF | TGTGCCATCACTCAGGACGGGGGGGTTATCACTGAAGCTTTCTTT
11 | many | NA | TRBJ1-5 | TRBV28 | CASSTYQPQHF | TGTGCCAGCAGCACGTATCAGCCCCAGCATTTT
12 | many | NA | TRBJ2-7 | TRBV10-3 | CAISPGGYEQYF | TGTGCCATCAGCCCCGGAGGTTACGAGCAGTACTTC
16 | many | NA | TRBJ1-2 | TRBV18 | CASSPSDSPQNYGYTF | TGTGCCAGCTCACCCTCGGATTCCCCTCAGAACTATGGCTACACCTTC
13 | many | NA | TRBJ2-3 | TRBV6-1 | CASIQGGTDTQYF | TGTGCCAGCATACAGGGCGGCACAGATACGCAGTATTTT
13 | NA | NA | TRBJ2-7 | TRBV13 | CASSSRNTYEQYF | TGTGCCAGCAGCTCTCGGAACACCTACGAGCAGTACTTC
17 | few | NA | TRBJ2-7 | TRBV11-1 | CASSLGRDGRGSYEQYF | TGTGCCAGCAGCTTAGGGCGGGACGGCAGGGGATCCTACGAGCAGTACTTC
13 | NA | TRBD1 | TRBJ1-3 | TRBV4-3 | CASGMGQGNTIYF | TGCGCCAGCGGGATGGGACAGGGAAACACCATATATTTT
13 | NA | TRBD1 | TRBJ2-5 | TRBV12-3/TRBV12-4 | CASTDRGVETQYF | TGTGCCAGCACCGACAGGGGCGTAGAGACCCAGTACTTC
12 | many | NA | TRBJ1-2 | TRBV12-5 | CASGIGVLGYTF | TGTGCTAGTGGTATAGGGGTTCTTGGCTACACCTTC
16 | many | TRBD2 | TRBJ2-5 | TRBV11-2 | CASSLYSGSNPETQYF | TGTGCCAGCAGCTTATATAGCGGGAGTAACCCAGAGACCCAGTACTTC
13 | many | TRBD1 | TRBJ2-7 | TRBV29-1 | CSVLTGGYDEQYF | TGCAGCGTCCTGACAGGGGGCTATGACGAGCAGTACTTC
17 | many | TRBD2 | TRBJ2-7 | TRBV6-2/TRBV6-3 | CASSFPLSGRNRREQYF | TGTGCCAGCAGTTTCCCACTTAGCGGGAGGAACCGTAGGGAGCAGTACTTC